Listed below are T cell receptor beta chains from one sample, sequenced in a study of shared clonotypes between healthy human individuals. The table came from immunoSEQ multiplex PCR; TCRdb's copy has only in-frame clones and leaves some out. The sample has about 2.3 million clones; 80% to 95% are singletons. The sequencing sample was made of naive CD4+ T cells from PBMCs. These receptors originate from a man aged 18 to 30 in good health. Some clones in this sample may be carry-over from other donors' samples. CDR3s include the opening cysteine and the closing phenylalanine or tryptophan. A D gene is named only where the DNA matches it firmly. A row's size may be missing; if present it is once, few, many or a size class.

d_call clone_size j_call v_call cdr3_aa cdr3_nt
TRBD1 - TRBJ1-2 TRBV18 CASSPGQDRGYTF TGTGCCAGCTCACCCGGACAGGATCGTGGCTACACCTTC
- - TRBJ2-7 TRBV28 CASSPGTSSYEQYF TGTGCCAGCAGCCCCGGGACAAGCTCCTACGAGCAGTACTTC
TRBD1 once TRBJ1-2 TRBV5-1 CASSSWTGGASLAGYTF TGCGCCAGCAGCTCGTGGACAGGGGGAGCCAGTTTAGCTGGCTACACCTTC
- few TRBJ1-1 TRBV15 CATRGYTEAFF TGTGCCACCAGGGGATACACTGAAGCTTTCTTT
- once TRBJ1-2 TRBV11-2 CASSFDPRPYGYTF TGTGCCAGCAGCTTCGATCCGCGGCCCTATGGCTACACCTTC
- - TRBJ1-4 TRBV15 CATSRVRADEKLFF TGTGCCACCAGCAGAGTAAGGGCTGATGAAAAACTGTTTTTT
- - TRBJ2-3 TRBV11-3 CASSLGRRGSTDTQYF TGTGCCAGCAGCTTAGGTCGCCGGGGAAGCACAGATACGCAGTATTTT
TRBD2 - TRBJ2-3 TRBV7-3 CASSSTVGEGLYF TGTGCCAGCAGCTCCACCGTGGGGGAGGGCCTGTATTTT
- - TRBJ2-1 TRBV28 CASSSLRAKEQFF TGTGCCAGCAGTTCCCTTCGGGCTAAGGAGCAGTTCTTC
TRBD2 - TRBJ2-7 TRBV19 CASSITSGVNEQYF TGTGCCAGTAGTATAACTAGCGGGGTCAACGAGCAGTACTTC
- few TRBJ1-2 TRBV7-3 CASRGGLYGYTF TGTGCCAGCAGAGGAGGGCTCTATGGCTACACCTTC
- - TRBJ1-1 TRBV28 CGSRAPRTEAFF TGTGGCTCGCGAGCCCCCAGGACTGAAGCTTTCTTT
TRBD1 once TRBJ2-5 TRBV4-1 CASSQGGTVQETQYF TGCGCCAGCAGCCAAGGGGGGACAGTCCAAGAGACCCAGTACTTC
- - TRBJ1-5 TRBV4-1 CASSQSAVRYSQPQHF TGCGCCAGCAGCCAAAGTGCAGTCCGTTATTCTCAGCCCCAGCATTTT
TRBD2 - TRBJ2-7 TRBV7-2 CASSLGGVVAGVEQYF TGTGCCAGCAGCTTAGGGGGGGTAGTAGCGGGAGTAGAGCAGTACTTC
TRBD2 - TRBJ2-1 TRBV15 CATSLRGLVFNEQFF TGTGCCACCAGCCTTAGGGGACTAGTATTCAATGAGCAGTTCTTC
- - TRBJ1-2 TRBV6-5 CASRAGAGVNYGYTF TGTGCCTCCCGAGCGGGCGCAGGGGTGAACTATGGCTACACCTTC
- - TRBJ2-1 TRBV27 CASSFERVRSVVF TGTGCCAGCAGTTTTGAAAGGGTGCGCAGTGTTGTCTTC
- - TRBJ2-1 TRBV6-5 CASSPLWRGYNEQFF TGTGCCAGCAGCCCCCTCTGGAGGGGCTACAATGAGCAGTTCTTC
- - TRBJ2-1 TRBV28 CASSLDSYNEQFF TGTGCCAGCAGTCTCGACAGTTACAATGAGCAGTTCTTC